These 16 T cell receptor beta chains were all obtained from the same sample, sequenced in a study of early T cells in non-severe SARS-CoV-2 infection (dated by TCRdb to the early 2020s). Library preparation employed 5' RACE. This sample was sequenced with a NextSeq 500. The public reads were quality trimmed at Q25 with fastp and then assembled into clones with MiXCR by TCRdb, keeping productive beta chains. Merged by CDR3 protein, the rows form single entries marked with the most common genes and DNA. The table for this sample lists under 45,000 distinct CDR3 sequences; less than 6.5% of them were counted only once. The ten largest clones take up over 6% of the sample. This specimen consisted of whole blood, obtained at baseline. Every receptor here comes from an adult who was a healthcare worker with PCR-confirmed SARS-CoV-2 infection or an uninfected control (not recorded which).

This clonotype is classed as medium-sized (0.01 to 0.1%). This chain connects TRBV4-1 to TRBJ1-5; possible D gene TRBD1, 5 bases. CDR3 length: 15 residues. CDR1 is MGHRA and CDR2 is YSYEKL in the germline V gene. V lost 0 bases and J 3 bases, leaving 9 bases between the germline ends. The CDR3 coding sequence is TGCGCCAGCAGCCAAGACAGACAGTTCAATCAGCCCCAGCATTTT. Its translation is CASSQDRQFNQPQHF.

Many counts were recorded for this clonotype. The chain links TRBV15 to TRBJ1-3; 9 bases agree with TRBD1. V was clipped by 1 base and J by 4 bases; unmatched bases: 5. This CDR3 region has 16 residues. The germline V gene has CDR1 LNHNV and CDR2 YYDKDF (reference sequence). CDR3: CATSRVRTGVGNTIYF. The CDR3, as DNA: TGTGCCACCAGCAGAGTGAGGACAGGGGTAGGAAACACCATATATTTT.

This clonotype was seen repeatedly, ten times or more. The rearrangement uses TRBV11-2 and TRBJ2-7, with D uncertain. CDR3 length: 13 residues. CDR1 and CDR2 (germline): SGHAT, FQNNGV. Between the trimmed V and J ends, which lost 3 bases and 5 bases, there was a span of 11 bases. The CDR3 DNA sequence: TGTGCCAGCAGCTTCAGTAACCGGGACGAGCAGTACTTC. It specifies CASSFSNRDEQYF.

This clonotype was seen many times. This chain joins TRBV27 and TRBJ2-1; D unresolved. Per germline, CDR1 MNHEY and CDR2 SMNVEV (reference sequence). V was cut by 8 bases and J by 7 bases, with 36 bases left in between. This CDR3 contains 20 residues. The chain's CDR3 is CASCSPRTNAYPSRINEQFF. The CDR3, as DNA: TGTGCCAGCTGTTCGCCCAGAACAAACGCTTACCCGAGCCGAATTAATGAGCAGTTCTTC.

The chain carries TRBV3-1 and TRBJ1-1, with D unresolved. This CDR3 spans 13 amino acids. Germline-derived CDR1 and CDR2 are LGHDT and YNNKEL (reference sequence). The ends were cut back, 4 bases at V and 5 bases at J, with 11 bases in the middle. The CDR3 DNA sequence: TGTGCCAGCAGCCGGGTTTTAGGAACTGAAGCTTTCTTT. Translating gives CASSRVLGTEAFF.

DNA of the CDR3: TGTGCCAGCAGAGGGGATGGCACAGATACGCAGTATTTT. Its protein product is CASRGDGTDTQYF. This chain joins TRBV2 and TRBJ2-3, with D possibly being TRBD1 (5 bases). Between the trimmed V and J ends, which lost 6 bases and 1 base, there was a span of 8 bases. The CDR3 is 13 residues long. Germline values: CDR1 SNHLY, CDR2 FYNNEI.

This clonotype was observed a few times. This rearrangement joins TRBV5-1 to TRBJ1-4; D perhaps matches TRBD1 (6 bases). Trimming took 4 bases from V and 6 from J, leaving 16 bases between them. The CDR3 length is 15 residues. The germline V gene encodes CDR1 SGHRS and CDR2 YFSETQ. CDR3 sequence: CASSLPQGKDEKLFF. As DNA, the CDR3 is TGCGCCAGCAGCCTTCCTCAGGGGAAGGATGAAAAACTGTTTTTT.

This clonotype appeared many times. A read error may produce the germline difference seen at one junction end. The chain carries TRBV12-3 or TRBV12-4 and TRBJ1-1, with D hard to call. The CDR3 contains 16 residues. This CDR3 reads CASSLALTLDGTEVFF. The DNA for the CDR3 is TGTGCCAGCAGTTTAGCCCTGACATTGGACGGCACTGAAGTTTTCTTT.

The rearrangement joins TRBV19 to TRBJ2-1; 10 nucleotides line up with TRBD1. Trimming took 5 bases from V and 10 from J; bases not matched to a gene: 11. Germline CDR1 is LNHDA and CDR2 is SQIVND (reference sequence). The CDR3 runs to 15 residues. CDR3: CASSEPGQGPREQFF. The DNA for the CDR3 is TGTGCCAGTAGTGAACCGGGACAGGGGCCGCGGGAGCAGTTCTTC.

This clonotype was detected ten times or more. V and J are TRBV10-3 and TRBJ1-2, with D possibly being TRBD1 (5 bases). Germline CDR1 reads ENHRY; CDR2 reads SYGVKD. The V and J ends lost 8 bases and 6 bases respectively, with 22 bases between them. CDR3 length: 15 amino acids. The CDR3 DNA sequence: TGTGCCATCGGGCAGCGAAACCGGGGCTACGATGGCTACACCTTC. The encoded protein is CAIGQRNRGYDGYTF.

This clonotype was observed many times. This chain uses TRBV6-6 with TRBJ1-2, with TRBD1 matching 9 bases. The trim removed 8 bases at V and 4 bases at J, leaving 11 bases unmatched. Looked up from germline, CDR1 is MNHNY and CDR2 is SVGAGI (reference sequence). The CDR3 extends over 15 amino acids. CDR3 sequence reads: CASSPRQGVLYGYTF. CDR3 nucleotide sequence: TGTGCCAGCTCCCCCCGACAGGGGGTCCTCTATGGCTACACCTTC.

In this sample, this clonotype turned up a few times. The chain employs TRBV7-9 and TRBJ2-7; D may be TRBD1 or TRBD2 (5 bases each). This CDR3 is 15 amino acids long. CDR1 is SEHNR, CDR2 FQNEAQ, per germline (reference sequence). V was trimmed by 1 base and J by 2 bases, leaving 12 bases between them. The CDR3, as DNA: TGTGCCAGCAGCTTAGGGGGGACGTCCACCTACGAGCAGTACGTC. Encoded protein: CASSLGGTSTYEQYV.

This clonotype was recorded many times. The rearrangement uses TRBV29-1 and TRBJ2-7; 8 bases are a match to TRBD1. This CDR3 has 15 residues. Germline V gene sequence: CDR1 SQVTM, CDR2 ANQGSEA. Trimming cost V 4 bases and J 6 bases; bases outside gene matches: 14. For the CDR3, the DNA is TGCAGCGTTGCAGAAGGGGGCACAGGGGGAGGCGAGCAGTACTTC. Its protein is CSVAEGGTGGGEQYF.

This clonotype has a count of ten or more. The rearrangement uses TRBV5-1 and TRBJ1-4; the match to TRBD1 covers 8 bases. The junction had 10 bases not matched to a gene; V was cut back by 4 bases and J by 8 bases. CDR3 length: 15 residues. Germline assignment: CDR1 SGHRS and CDR2 YFSETQ. CDR3 protein: CASSPRGTGGEKLFF. CDR3 nucleotides: TGCGCCAGCAGCCCCCGGGGGACAGGCGGAGAAAAACTGTTTTTT.

This clonotype occurred many times. The chain combines TRBV6-6 with TRBJ2-7; no firm D call. The V and J ends lost 0 bases and 4 bases respectively, with 19 bases between them. From germline, CDR1 is MNHNY and CDR2 SVGAGI (reference sequence). This CDR3 comprises 17 residues. The CDR3 loop is CASSYSGSSHVGYEQYV. CDR3 nucleotide sequence: TGTGCCAGCAGTTACTCGGGCAGCTCTCATGTTGGGTACGAGCAGTACGTC.

The table lists this clonotype with a few counts. V gene TRBV4-1 combines with J gene TRBJ2-5, with 9 positions matching TRBD1. After removal of 1 base from V and 3 bases from J, the junction contained 3 bases not matched to a gene. CDR3 length equals 15 residues. CDR1 and CDR2 (germline): MGHRA, YSYEKL. CDR3 amino acids: CASSQGDREKETQYF. CDR3 nucleotide sequence: TGCGCCAGCAGCCAAGGGGACAGGGAAAAAGAGACCCAGTACTTC.